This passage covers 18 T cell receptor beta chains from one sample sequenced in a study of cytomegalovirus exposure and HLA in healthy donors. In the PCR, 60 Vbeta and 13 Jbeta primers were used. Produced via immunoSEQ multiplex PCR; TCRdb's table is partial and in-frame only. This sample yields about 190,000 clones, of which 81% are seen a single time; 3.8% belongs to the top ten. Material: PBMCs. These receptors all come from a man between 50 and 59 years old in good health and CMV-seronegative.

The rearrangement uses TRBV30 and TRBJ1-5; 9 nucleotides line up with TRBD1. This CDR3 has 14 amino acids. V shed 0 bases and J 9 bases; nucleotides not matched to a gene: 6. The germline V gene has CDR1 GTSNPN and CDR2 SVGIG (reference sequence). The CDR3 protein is CAWSVNRGQGPQHF. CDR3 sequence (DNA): TGTGCCTGGAGTGTAAACAGGGGGCAAGGGCCCCAGCATTTT. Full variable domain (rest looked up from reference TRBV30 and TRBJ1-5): SQTIHQWPATLVQPVGSPLSLECTVEGTSNPNLYWYRQAAGRGLQLLFYSVGIGQISSEVPQNLSASRPQDRQFILSSKKLLLSDSGFYLCAWSVNRGQGPQHFGDGTRLSIL.

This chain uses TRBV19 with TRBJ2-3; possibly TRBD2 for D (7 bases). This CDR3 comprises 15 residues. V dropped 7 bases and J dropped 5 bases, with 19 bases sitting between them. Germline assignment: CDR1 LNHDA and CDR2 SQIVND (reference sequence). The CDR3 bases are TGTGCCAGTACGAAATGGGAGGGGGGGCGAGATACGCAGTATTTT. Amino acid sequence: CASTKWEGGRDTQYF.

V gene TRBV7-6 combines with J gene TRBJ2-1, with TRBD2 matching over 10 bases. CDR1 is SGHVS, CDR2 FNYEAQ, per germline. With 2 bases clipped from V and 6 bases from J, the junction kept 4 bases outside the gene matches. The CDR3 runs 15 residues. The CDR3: CASSLLAGAANEQFF. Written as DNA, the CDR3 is TGTGCCAGCAGCTTACTAGCGGGGGCCGCCAATGAGCAGTTCTTC.

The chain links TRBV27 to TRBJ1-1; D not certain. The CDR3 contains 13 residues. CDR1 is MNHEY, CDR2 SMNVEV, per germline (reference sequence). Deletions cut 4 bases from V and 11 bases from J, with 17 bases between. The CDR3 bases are TGTGCCAGCAGTTCCCCCAAAGGGAGAACGGCTTTCTTT. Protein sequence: CASSSPKGRTAFF.

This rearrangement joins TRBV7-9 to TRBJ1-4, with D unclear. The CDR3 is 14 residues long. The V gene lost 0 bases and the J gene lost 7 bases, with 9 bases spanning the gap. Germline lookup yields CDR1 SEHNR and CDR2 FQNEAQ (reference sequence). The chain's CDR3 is CASSLAAGFEKLFF. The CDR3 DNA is TGTGCCAGCAGCTTAGCGGCAGGTTTTGAAAAACTGTTTTTT.

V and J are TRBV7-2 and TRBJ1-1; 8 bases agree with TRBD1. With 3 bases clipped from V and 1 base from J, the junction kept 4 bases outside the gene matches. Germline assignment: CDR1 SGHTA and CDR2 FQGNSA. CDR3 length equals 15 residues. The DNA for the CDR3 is TGTGCCAGCAGCTTCAGGGGGCTTGGGAACACTGAAGCTTTCTTT. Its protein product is CASSFRGLGNTEAFF.

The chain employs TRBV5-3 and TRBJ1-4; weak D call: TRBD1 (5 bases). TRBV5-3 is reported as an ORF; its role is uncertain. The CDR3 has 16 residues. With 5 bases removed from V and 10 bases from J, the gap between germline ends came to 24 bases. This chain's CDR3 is CARRYGGGTGGGKLFF. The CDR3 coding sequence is TGTGCCAGAAGGTATGGTGGGGGAACGGGAGGAGGAAAACTGTTTTTT.

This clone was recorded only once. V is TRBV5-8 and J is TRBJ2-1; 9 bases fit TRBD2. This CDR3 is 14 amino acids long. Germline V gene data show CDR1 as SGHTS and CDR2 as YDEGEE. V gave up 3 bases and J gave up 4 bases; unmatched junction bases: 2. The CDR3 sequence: CASSYSGGYNEQFF. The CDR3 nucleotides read TGTGCCAGCAGCTACAGCGGGGGGTACAATGAGCAGTTCTTC.

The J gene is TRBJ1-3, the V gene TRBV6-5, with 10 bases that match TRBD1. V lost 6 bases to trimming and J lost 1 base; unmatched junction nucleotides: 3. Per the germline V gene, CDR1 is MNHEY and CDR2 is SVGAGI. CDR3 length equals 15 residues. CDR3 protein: CASSRDRGSGNTIYF. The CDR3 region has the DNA TGTGCCAGCAGCCGGGACAGGGGTTCTGGAAACACCATATATTTT.

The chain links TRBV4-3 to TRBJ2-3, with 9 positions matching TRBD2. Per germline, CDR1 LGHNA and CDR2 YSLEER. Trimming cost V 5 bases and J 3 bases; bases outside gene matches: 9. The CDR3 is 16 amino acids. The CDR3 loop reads CASSTLRGGWTDTQYF. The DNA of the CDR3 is TGCGCCAGCAGCACCCTGCGGGGGGGATGGACAGATACGCAGTATTTT.

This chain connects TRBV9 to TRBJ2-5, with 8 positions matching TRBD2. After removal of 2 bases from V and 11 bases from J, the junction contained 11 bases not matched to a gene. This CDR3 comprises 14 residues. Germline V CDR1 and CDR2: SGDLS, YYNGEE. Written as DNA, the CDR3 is TGTGCCAGCAGCGTGGTAGCGGGGTCTAGAGAGCAGTACTTC. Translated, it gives CASSVVAGSREQYF.

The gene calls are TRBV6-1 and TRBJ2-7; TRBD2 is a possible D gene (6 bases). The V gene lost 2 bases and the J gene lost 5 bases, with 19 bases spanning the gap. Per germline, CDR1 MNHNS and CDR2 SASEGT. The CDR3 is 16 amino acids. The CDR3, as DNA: TGTGCCAGCAGTGAACTATTGGGGGGACGGGTAAACGAGCAGTACTTC. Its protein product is CASSELLGGRVNEQYF.

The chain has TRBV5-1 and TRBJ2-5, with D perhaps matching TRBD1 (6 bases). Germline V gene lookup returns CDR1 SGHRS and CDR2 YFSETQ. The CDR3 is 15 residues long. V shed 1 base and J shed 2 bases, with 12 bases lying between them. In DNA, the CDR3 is TGCGCCAGCAGCTTGTCTCCGGGACAACAAGAGACCCAGTACTTC. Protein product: CASSLSPGQQETQYF.

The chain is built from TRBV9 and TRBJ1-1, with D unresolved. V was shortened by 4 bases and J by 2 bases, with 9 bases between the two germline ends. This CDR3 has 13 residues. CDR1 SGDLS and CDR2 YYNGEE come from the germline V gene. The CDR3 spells CASSPGLNTEAFF. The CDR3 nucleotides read TGTGCCAGCAGCCCAGGATTAAACACTGAAGCTTTCTTT. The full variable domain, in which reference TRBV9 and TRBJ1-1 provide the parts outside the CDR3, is DSGVTQTPKHLITATGQRVTLRCSPRSGDLSVYWYQQSLDQGLQFLIQYYNGEERAKGNILERFSAQQFPDLHSELNLSSLELGDSALYFCASSPGLNTEAFFGQGTRLTVV.

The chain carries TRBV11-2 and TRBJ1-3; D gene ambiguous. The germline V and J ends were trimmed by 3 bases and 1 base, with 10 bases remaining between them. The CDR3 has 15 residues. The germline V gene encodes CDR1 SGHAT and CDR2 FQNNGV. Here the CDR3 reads CASSLEADSGNTIYF. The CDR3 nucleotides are TGTGCCAGCAGCTTGGAGGCAGATTCTGGAAACACCATATATTTT.

The CDR3 loop reads CASSSSGSGTGELFF. CDR3 sequence (DNA): TGTGCCAGCAGCTCGAGCGGGTCGGGGACCGGGGAGCTGTTTTTT. V gene TRBV6-6 combines with J gene TRBJ2-2; D is perhaps TRBD2 (6 bases). The CDR3 contains 15 residues. CDR1 MNHNY and CDR2 SVGAGI come from the germline V gene (reference sequence). Between the trimmed V and J ends, which lost 6 bases and 5 bases, there was a span of 16 bases.

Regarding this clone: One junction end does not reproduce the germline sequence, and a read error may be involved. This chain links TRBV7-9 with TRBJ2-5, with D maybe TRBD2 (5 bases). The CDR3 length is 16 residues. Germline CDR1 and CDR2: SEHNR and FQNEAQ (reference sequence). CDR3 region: CSSSLARSTSRETQYF. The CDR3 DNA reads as TGTTCCAGCAGCTTAGCGCGGTCGACTTCACGGGAGACCCAGTACTTC.

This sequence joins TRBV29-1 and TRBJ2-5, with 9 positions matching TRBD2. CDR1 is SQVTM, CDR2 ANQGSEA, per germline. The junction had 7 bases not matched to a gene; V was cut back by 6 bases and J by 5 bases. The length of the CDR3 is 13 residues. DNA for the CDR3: TGCAGCGTGCCCGCGGGGGGGCTTGAGACCCAGTACTTC. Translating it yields CSVPAGGLETQYF.